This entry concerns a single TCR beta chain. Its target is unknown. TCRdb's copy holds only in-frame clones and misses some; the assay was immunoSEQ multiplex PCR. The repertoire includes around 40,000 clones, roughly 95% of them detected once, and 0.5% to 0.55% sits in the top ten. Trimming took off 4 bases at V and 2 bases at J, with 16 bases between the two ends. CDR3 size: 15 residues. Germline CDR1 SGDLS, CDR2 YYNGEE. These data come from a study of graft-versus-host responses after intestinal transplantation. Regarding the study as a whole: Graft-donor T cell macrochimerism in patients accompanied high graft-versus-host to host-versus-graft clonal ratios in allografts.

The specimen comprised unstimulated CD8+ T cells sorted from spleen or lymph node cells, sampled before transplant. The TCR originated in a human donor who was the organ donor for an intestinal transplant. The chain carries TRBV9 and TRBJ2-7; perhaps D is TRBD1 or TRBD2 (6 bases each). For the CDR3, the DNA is TGTGCCAGCAGCCGGGGGTGGGGGCCCACCTACGAGCAGTACTTC. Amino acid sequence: CASSRGWGPTYEQYF.